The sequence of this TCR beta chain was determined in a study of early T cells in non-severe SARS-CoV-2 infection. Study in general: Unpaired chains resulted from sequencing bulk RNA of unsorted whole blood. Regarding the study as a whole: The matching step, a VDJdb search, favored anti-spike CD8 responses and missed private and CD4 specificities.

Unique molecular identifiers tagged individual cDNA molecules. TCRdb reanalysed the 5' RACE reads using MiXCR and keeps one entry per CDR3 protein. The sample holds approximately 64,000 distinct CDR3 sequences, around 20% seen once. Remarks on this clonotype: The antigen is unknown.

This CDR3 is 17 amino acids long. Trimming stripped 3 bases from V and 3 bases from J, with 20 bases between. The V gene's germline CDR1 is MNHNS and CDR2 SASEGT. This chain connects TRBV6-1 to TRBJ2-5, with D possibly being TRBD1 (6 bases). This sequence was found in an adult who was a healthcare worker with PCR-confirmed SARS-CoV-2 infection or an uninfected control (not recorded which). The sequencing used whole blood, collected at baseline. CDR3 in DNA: TGTGCCAGCAGTGAGGATACCCTATTTGGGGGCGAAGAGACCCAGTACTTC. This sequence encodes CASSEDTLFGGEETQYF.